This T cell receptor (beta chain) was found in a study of cytotoxic CD8 clonotypes in ibrutinib-treated CLL. Here immunoSEQ multiplex PCR was the method, and the copy in TCRdb shows in-frame clones only, minus some. The table includes about 160,000 clones, under 85% detected once. The V end lost 1 base, the J end lost 1 base, and 10 bases lay between the germline ends. Germline CDR1 is SEHNR and CDR2 is FQNEAQ (reference sequence). The CDR3 contains 15 residues. The receptor was derived from a human donor with chronic lymphocytic leukemia. The sample was PBMCs, taken after 24 months of ibrutinib treatment. This sequence joins TRBV7-9 and TRBJ1-1; tentative D call: TRBD1 (5 bases). CDR3 sequence (DNA): TGTGCCAGCAGCTTAGTCGACAGACCGAACACTGAAGCTTTCTTT. Translation: CASSLVDRPNTEAFF. Full variable domain (rest looked up from reference TRBV7-9 and TRBJ1-1): DTGVSQNPRHKITKRGQNVTFRCDPISEHNRLYWYRQTLGQGPEFLTYFQNEAQLEKSRLLSDRFSAERPKGSFSTLEIQRTEQGDSAMYLCASSLVDRPNTEAFFGQGTRLTVV.